This entry describes one TCR beta chain. Germline lookup yields CDR1 SGHDT and CDR2 YYEEEE. The CDR3 length is 13 residues. J gave up 4 bases and V 4 bases, and 3 bases lay outside the gene matches. The data were obtained in a study of blood T cell repertoires in COVID-19. The data were produced by immunoSEQ multiplex PCR, yet TCRdb's version contains in-frame clones alone and is incomplete. In the table there are about 280,000 clones, 83% of which are singletons. This sequence joins TRBV5-6 and TRBJ1-1; 8 positions agree with TRBD1. Sequencing input: peripheral blood. The sequence was obtained from a woman aged 50 to 60 who had recovered from COVID-19. CDR3: CASSTTGGTEAFF. The CDR3 nucleotides read TGTGCCAGCAGCACTACAGGGGGCACTGAAGCTTTCTTT.